The 4 T cell receptor beta chains given below trace back to one sample, sequenced in a study of T cells in women clearing cervical HPV infection. Clones were sequenced by immunoSEQ multiplex PCR, and TCRdb holds only the in-frame ones, with some missing. The sample includes 35,000 to 50,000 clones. Sequencing was done on a sample of blood buffy coat. These TCRs come from a woman aged 18 to 75 with a cervical HPV16 infection that either progressed to CIN3+ or cleared (not recorded which).

Details on this clone: The read halts 3 residues ahead of the CDR3 end, with the missing end drawn from the germline J gene. This chain connects TRBV5-4 to TRBJ1-4; 7 nucleotides match TRBD1. The CDR3 loop spans 15 amino acids. With V trimmed by 2 bases and J by 8 bases, 9 bases remained unmatched. In germline, CDR1 is SGHNT, CDR2 YYREEE (reference sequence). The CDR3 reads CASSLPGQPYEKLFF. Partial CDR3 DNA: TGTGCCAGCAGCTTACCGGGACAGCCTTACGAAAAA.

Remarks on this clone: The CDR3 is cut off 3 residues early in the read; its end comes from the germline J gene. This chain links TRBV7-3 with TRBJ2-1; TRBD2 matches at 8 bases. The germline gives CDR1 SGHTA, CDR2 FQGTGA. The CDR3 is 15 amino acids. V lost 5 bases to trimming and J lost 5 bases; unmatched junction nucleotides: 8. Incomplete CDR3 DNA: TGTGCCAGCAGCCCGAGAGCGGGAGTGGACAATGAG. Translated, it gives CASSPRAGVDNE. In full, the CDR3 reads CASSPRAGVDNEQFF.

About this clone itself: From the germline J gene comes the end of the CDR3, since the read stops 3 residues before it. This chain uses TRBV18 with TRBJ2-7, with a possible D match to TRBD2 (6 bases). Germline V lookup: CDR1 KGHSH, CDR2 LQKENI. CDR3 length equals 16 residues. Deletions cut 3 bases from V and 5 bases from J, with 20 bases between. Incomplete CDR3 DNA: TGTGCCAGCTCACCTCTCGGCGGGGTCCTTGGGGACGAG. Its translation: CASSPLGGVLGDE. The full CDR3 protein reads CASSPLGGVLGDEQYF.

Points on this clone: The observed sequence ends 3 residues before the CDR3 terminus, with the missing tail filled in from the germline J gene. This chain connects TRBV16 to TRBJ1-3, with D hard to call. V was pared by 0 bases and J by 0 bases, with 9 bases between. The CDR3 is 16 amino acids. CDR1 is KGHSY, CDR2 FQNENV, per germline. The DNA read from the CDR3 is TGTGCCAGCAGCCAATCCACAGTCTCCTCTGGAAACACC. It translates to CASSQSTVSSGNT. The entire CDR3 protein reads CASSQSTVSSGNTIYF.